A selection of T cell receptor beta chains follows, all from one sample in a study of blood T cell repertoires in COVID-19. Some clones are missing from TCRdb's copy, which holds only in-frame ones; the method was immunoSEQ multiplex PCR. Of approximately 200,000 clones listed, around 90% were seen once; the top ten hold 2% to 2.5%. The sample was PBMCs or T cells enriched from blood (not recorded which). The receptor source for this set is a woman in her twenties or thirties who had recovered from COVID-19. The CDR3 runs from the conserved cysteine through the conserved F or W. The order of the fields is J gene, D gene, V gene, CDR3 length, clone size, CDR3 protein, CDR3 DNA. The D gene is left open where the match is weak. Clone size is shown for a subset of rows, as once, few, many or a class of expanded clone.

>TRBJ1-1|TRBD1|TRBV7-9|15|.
CASSLATGVNTEAFF
TGTGCCAGCAGCTTAGCGACAGGGGTTAACACTGAAGCTTTCTTT
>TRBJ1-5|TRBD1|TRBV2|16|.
CASSVDRGSSNQPQHF
TGTGCCAGCAGTGTAGACAGGGGGTCGTCCAATCAGCCCCAGCATTTT
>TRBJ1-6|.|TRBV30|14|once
CAWSRDTHNSPLHF
TGTGCCTGGAGCCGGGACACTCATAATTCACCCCTCCACTTT
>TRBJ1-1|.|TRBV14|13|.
CASSPSVNTEAFF
TGTGCCAGCAGCCCCAGTGTGAACACTGAAGCTTTCTTT
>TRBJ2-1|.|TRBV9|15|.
CASSVTGSSYNEQFF
TGTGCCAGCAGCGTAACCGGTAGCTCCTACAATGAGCAGTTCTTC
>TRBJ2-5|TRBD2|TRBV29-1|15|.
CSVAPSGSGEETQYF
TGCAGCGTTGCCCCCAGCGGGAGTGGGGAAGAGACCCAGTACTTC
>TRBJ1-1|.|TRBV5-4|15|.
CASSPPNTQGDEAFF
TGTGCCAGCAGCCCCCCAAATACCCAGGGTGATGAAGCTTTCTTT
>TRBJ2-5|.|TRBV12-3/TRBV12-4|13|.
CASSLLTGETQYF
TGTGCCAGCAGTTTATTAACAGGAGAGACCCAGTACTTC
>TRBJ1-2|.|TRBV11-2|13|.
CASRAGINYGYTF
TGTGCCAGCAGGGCCGGGATTAACTATGGCTACACCTTC
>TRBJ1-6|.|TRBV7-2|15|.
CASSPDGGYNSPLHF
TGTGCCAGCAGCCCCGACGGCGGGTATAATTCACCCCTCCACTTT
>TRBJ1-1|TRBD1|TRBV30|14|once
CAWSATGGPAEAFF
TGTGCCTGGAGTGCGACAGGGGGTCCGGCTGAAGCTTTCTTT
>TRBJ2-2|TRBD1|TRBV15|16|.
CATSTPGQGLGGELFF
TGTGCCACCAGCACCCCGGGACAGGGTCTAGGTGGGGAGCTGTTTTTT
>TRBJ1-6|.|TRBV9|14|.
CASSDGGGGSPLHF
TGTGCCAGCAGTGATGGGGGAGGTGGTTCACCCCTCCACTTT
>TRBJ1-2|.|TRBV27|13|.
CASTGQGNYGYTF
TGTGCCAGCACCGGGCAGGGGAACTATGGCTACACCTTC
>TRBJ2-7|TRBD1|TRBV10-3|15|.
CAISEKGQDSYEQYF
TGTGCCATCAGTGAAAAAGGACAGGACTCCTACGAGCAGTACTTC
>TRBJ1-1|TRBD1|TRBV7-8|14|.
CASSLAGQGTEAFF
TGTGCCAGCAGCTTAGCGGGACAGGGAACTGAAGCTTTCTTT
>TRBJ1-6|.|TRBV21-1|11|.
CASISGSPLHF
TGTGCCAGCATCAGTGGTTCACCCCTCCACTTT
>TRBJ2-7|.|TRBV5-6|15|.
CASSLQGMTSYEQYF
TGTGCCAGCAGCTTGCAAGGAATGACAAGCTACGAGCAGTACTTC
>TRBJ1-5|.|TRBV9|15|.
CASSVGGGLGQPQHF
TGTGCCAGCAGCGTAGGGGGGGGGCTAGGCCAGCCCCAGCATTTT
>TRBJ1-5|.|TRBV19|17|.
CASSLWQGSSSNQPQHF
TGTGCCAGTAGCCTGTGGCAGGGAAGCAGTAGCAATCAGCCCCAGCATTTT
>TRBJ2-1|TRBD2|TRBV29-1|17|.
CSATGTSGDSSYNEQFF
TGCAGCGCTACCGGGACTAGCGGGGATAGCTCCTACAATGAGCAGTTCTTC
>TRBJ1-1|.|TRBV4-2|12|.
CASSQDITEAFF
TGTGCCAGCAGCCAAGATATCACTGAAGCTTTCTTT
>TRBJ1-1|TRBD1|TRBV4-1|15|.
CASSQSTGGNTEAFF
TGCGCCAGCAGCCAATCGACAGGGGGGAACACTGAAGCTTTCTTT
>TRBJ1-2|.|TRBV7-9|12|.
CASSLREYGYTF
TGTGCCAGCAGCTTAAGGGAGTATGGCTACACCTTC
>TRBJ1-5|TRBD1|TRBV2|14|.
CASRPTGGNQPQHF
TGTGCCAGCCGACCCACAGGGGGCAATCAGCCCCAGCATTTT
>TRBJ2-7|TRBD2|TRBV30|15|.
CAWRTGTSGFYEQYF
TGTGCCTGGAGGACCGGGACTAGCGGCTTCTACGAGCAGTACTTC
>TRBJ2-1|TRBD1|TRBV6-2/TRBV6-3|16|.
CASSYSRTGGYNEQFF
TGTGCCAGCAGTTACTCGCGTACAGGGGGCTACAATGAGCAGTTCTTC
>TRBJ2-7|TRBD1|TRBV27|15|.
CASSTPGQGDYEQYF
TGTGCCAGCAGTACCCCGGGACAGGGAGATTACGAGCAGTACTTC
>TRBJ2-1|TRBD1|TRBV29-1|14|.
CSVAPGQGRVEQFF
TGCAGCGTTGCTCCGGGACAGGGGCGCGTTGAGCAGTTCTTC
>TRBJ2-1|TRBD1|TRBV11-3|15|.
CASSPQGTGGAEQFF
TGTGCCAGCAGCCCCCAGGGGACAGGGGGCGCTGAGCAGTTCTTC
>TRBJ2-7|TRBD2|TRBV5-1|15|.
CASSQSGTSEYEQYF
TGCGCCAGCAGCCAAAGCGGGACTAGCGAGTACGAGCAGTACTTC
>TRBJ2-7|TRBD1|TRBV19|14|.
CASSPRPGGYEQYF
TGTGCCAGTAGTCCCCGGCCAGGGGGCTACGAGCAGTACTTC
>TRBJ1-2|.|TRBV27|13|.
CASSPRRKDGYTF
TGTGCCAGCAGTCCCCGGCGGAAGGATGGCTACACCTTC
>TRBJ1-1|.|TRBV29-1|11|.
CSVDKSTEAFF
TGCAGCGTGGACAAGAGCACTGAAGCTTTCTTT
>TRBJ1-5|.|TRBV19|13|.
CASSATRNQPQHF
TGTGCCAGTAGTGCGACACGAAATCAGCCCCAGCATTTT
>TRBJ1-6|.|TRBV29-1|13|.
CSVRFDLRSPLHF
TGCAGCGTTCGCTTTGACTTACGGTCACCCCTCCACTTT
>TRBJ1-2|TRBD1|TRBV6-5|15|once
CASSYLPTGNYGYTF
TGTGCCAGCAGTTACTTACCGACAGGGAACTATGGCTACACCTTC
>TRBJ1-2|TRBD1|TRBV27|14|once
CASSSGTGGRGYTF
TGTGCCAGCAGTTCAGGGACAGGGGGACGTGGCTACACCTTC
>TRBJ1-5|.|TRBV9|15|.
CASSVTGSKDQPQHF
TGTGCCAGCAGCGTAACCGGGTCTAAGGATCAGCCCCAGCATTTT
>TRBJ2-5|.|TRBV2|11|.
CASSAQETQYF
TGTGCCAGCAGTGCACAAGAGACCCAGTACTTC
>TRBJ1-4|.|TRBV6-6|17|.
CASSPRQDSATNEKLFF
TGTGCCAGCAGTCCCAGACAGGACTCTGCAACTAATGAAAAACTGTTTTTT
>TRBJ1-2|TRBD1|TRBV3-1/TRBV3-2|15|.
CASSRRQGTNYGYTF
TGTGCCAGCAGCCGCAGACAGGGCACTAACTATGGCTACACCTTC
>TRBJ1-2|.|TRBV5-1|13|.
CASSLGVAYGYTF
TGCGCCAGCAGCTTGGGGGTAGCCTATGGCTACACCTTC
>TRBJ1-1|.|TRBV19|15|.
CASSPLDGRSTEAFF
TGTGCCAGTAGTCCTCTTGACGGCCGGAGCACTGAAGCTTTCTTT
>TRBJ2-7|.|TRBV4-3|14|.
CASSQDVAEYEQYF
TGCGCCAGCAGCCAAGATGTGGCGGAATACGAGCAGTACTTC
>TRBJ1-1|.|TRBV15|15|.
CATISGHAGDTEAFF
TGTGCCACCATTTCGGGCCACGCAGGGGACACTGAAGCTTTCTTT
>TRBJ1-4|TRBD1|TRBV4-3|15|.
CASSSRTGASEKLFF
TGCGCCAGCAGCTCTCGGACAGGCGCGAGTGAAAAACTGTTTTTT
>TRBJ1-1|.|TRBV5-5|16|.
CASSLGPAGRSTEAFF
TGTGCCAGCAGCCTGGGACCCGCGGGGAGAAGCACTGAAGCTTTCTTT
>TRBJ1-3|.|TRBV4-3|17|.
CASSPETDTSSGNTIYF
TGCGCCAGCAGCCCTGAGACCGATACTAGCTCTGGAAACACCATATATTTT
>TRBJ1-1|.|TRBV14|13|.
CASSQRQSTEAFF
TGTGCCAGCAGCCAACGACAGTCCACTGAAGCTTTCTTT
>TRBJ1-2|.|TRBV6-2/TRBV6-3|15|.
CASSYSPMEDYGYTF
TGTGCCAGCAGTTATTCCCCGATGGAGGACTATGGCTACACCTTC
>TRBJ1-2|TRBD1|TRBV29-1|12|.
CSGVQGTAGYTF
TGCAGCGGCGTACAAGGGACAGCTGGCTACACCTTC
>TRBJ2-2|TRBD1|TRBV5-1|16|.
CASSRTGETNTGELFF
TGCGCCAGCAGCCGTACAGGGGAAACGAACACCGGGGAGCTGTTTTTT
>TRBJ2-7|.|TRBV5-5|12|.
CASSPQSSEQYF
TGTGCCAGCAGCCCTCAGTCCTCCGAGCAGTACTTC
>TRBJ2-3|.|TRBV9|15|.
CASSVVGKSADTQYF
TGTGCCAGCAGCGTAGTCGGGAAAAGCGCAGATACGCAGTATTTT
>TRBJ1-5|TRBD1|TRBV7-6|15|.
CASSLTGVGNQPQHF
TGTGCCAGCAGCTTAACAGGGGTTGGCAATCAGCCCCAGCATTTT
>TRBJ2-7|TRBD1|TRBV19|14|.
CASSSPGQGNEQYF
TGTGCCAGTAGTTCCCCGGGACAGGGTAACGAGCAGTACTTC
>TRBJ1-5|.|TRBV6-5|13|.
CASSTTGIQPQHF
TGTGCCAGCAGTACCACAGGGATTCAGCCCCAGCATTTT
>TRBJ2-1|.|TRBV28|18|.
CASSWYWGPEKADNEQFF
TGTGCCAGCAGTTGGTATTGGGGCCCAGAGAAGGCAGACAATGAGCAGTTCTTC
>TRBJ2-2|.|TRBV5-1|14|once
CASSSFRNTGELFF
TGCGCCAGCAGCTCCTTTCGTAACACCGGGGAGCTGTTTTTT